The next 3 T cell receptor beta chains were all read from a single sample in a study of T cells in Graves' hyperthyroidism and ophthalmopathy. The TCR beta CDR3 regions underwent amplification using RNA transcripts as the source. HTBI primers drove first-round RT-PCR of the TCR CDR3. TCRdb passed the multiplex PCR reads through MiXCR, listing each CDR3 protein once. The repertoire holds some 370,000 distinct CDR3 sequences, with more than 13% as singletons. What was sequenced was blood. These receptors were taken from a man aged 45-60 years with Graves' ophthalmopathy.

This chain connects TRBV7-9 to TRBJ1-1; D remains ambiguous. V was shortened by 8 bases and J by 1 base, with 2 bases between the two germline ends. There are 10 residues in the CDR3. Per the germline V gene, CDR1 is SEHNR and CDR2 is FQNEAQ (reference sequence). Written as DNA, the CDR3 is TGTGCCAGCGGGAACACTGAAGCTTTCTTT. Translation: CASGNTEAFF.

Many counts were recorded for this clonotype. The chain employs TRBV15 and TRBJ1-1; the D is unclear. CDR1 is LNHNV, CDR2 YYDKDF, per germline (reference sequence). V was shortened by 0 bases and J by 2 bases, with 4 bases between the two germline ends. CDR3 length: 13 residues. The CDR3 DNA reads TGTGCCACCAGCAGAGAGGGTAACACTGAAGCTTTCTTT. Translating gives CATSREGNTEAFF.

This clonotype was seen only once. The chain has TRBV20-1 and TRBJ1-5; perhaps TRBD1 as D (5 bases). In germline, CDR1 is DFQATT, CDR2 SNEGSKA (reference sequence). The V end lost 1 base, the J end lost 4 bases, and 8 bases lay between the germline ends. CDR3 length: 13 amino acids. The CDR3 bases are TGCAGTGCTAGAGTGGGGCTGAATCAGCCCCAGCATTTT. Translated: CSARVGLNQPQHF.